The rows below give T cell receptor beta chains drawn from one sample of a study of shared clonotypes between healthy human individuals. Generated by immunoSEQ multiplex PCR, the TCRdb table keeps only in-frame clones and is missing some. There are about 610,000 clones in the sample; roughly 96% occur only once, and roughly 0.12% lies in the top ten. The specimen was naive CD8+ T cells sorted from blood. Receptor source: a woman under 40 in good health. The CDR3 runs from the conserved cysteine through the conserved F or W. D genes are given only for firm matches.

V gene	D gene	CDR3 protein
TRBV6-4	.	CASAGSNQPQHF
TRBV6-6	TRBD2	CASSLSGGIYNEQFF
TRBV28	TRBD2	CASSSPLAGLIGEQFF
TRBV2	.	CASMGGQETQYF
TRBV6-1	.	CASTERGIGYTF
TRBV5-6	TRBD1	CASSLRDRSYNEQFF
TRBV7-9	.	CAIPPPRSGSNQETQYF
TRBV7-7	.	CASSLAEGNEQFF
TRBV4-2	.	CASSQELGGELFF
TRBV5-6	TRBD2	CASSLESGRAFEQYF
TRBV28	.	CASSPSGFNGYTF
TRBV5-1	TRBD2	CASSPGGESYEQYF
TRBV7-7	.	CASSLVDNNEQFF
TRBV28	.	CASSLSSRDSLKYGYTF
TRBV5-1	TRBD2	CASSLVGAGSTDTQYF
TRBV28	TRBD1	CASSLVRQGADQPQHF
TRBV9	.	CASSVALSSYNEQFF
TRBV29-1	TRBD2	CSGRGTSGNTGELFF
TRBV9	TRBD1	CASNKGTDSGNTIYF
TRBV27	TRBD2	CASSLWSGSGYNEQFF
TRBV25-1	TRBD2	CASSGLTSGESYEQYF
TRBV27	.	CASSLTGVSNQPQHF
TRBV11-3	.	CASSSGAGETGELFF
TRBV27	.	CASSFGPRNGYTF
TRBV10-3	.	CAINNPPNEQYF
TRBV6-5	.	CASSAGQPNTEAFF
TRBV7-7	.	CASSLGRGSSYEQYF
TRBV7-7	TRBD1	CASSSQGARQETQYF
TRBV11-2	TRBD2	CASSLGLIREGETQYF
TRBV2	TRBD2	CASSETSGTIQETQYF